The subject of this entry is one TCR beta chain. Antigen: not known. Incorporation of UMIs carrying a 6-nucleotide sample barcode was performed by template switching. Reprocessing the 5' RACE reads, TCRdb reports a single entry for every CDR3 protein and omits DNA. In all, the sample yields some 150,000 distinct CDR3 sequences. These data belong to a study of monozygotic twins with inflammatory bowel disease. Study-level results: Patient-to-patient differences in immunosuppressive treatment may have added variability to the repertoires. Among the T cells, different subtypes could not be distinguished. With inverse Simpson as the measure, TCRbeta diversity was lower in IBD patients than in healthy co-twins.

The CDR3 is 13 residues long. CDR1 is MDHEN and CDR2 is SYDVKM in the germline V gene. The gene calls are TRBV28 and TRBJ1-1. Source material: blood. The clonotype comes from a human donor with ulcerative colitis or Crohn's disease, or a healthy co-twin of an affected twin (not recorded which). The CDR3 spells CASSTIGPTEAFF.